This TCR beta chain was obtained from a study of blood T cell repertoires in COVID-19. About the research overall: Sites in the United States, Italy and Spain provided acute and convalescent COVID-19 samples. Sources were T cells, B-cell-depleted T cells, or PBMCs; the material itself was cDNA or gDNA.

As processed by the authors: Amplification of reference gene primers provided the estimated nucleated cell counts. Data came from immunoSEQ multiplex PCR; TCRdb stores just in-frame clones and leaves some out. That table gives V, J and clone size, and the DNA gave D and trimming. In the table there are 350,000 to 400,000 clones, 70% to 90% of which are singletons. Seattle's cohort entered during active infection and was followed longitudinally. The sample taken for sequencing was peripheral blood. This receptor was taken from a young woman with COVID-19, enrolled during active disease.

This CDR3 reads CASSLGRRRSAGAPEQFF. CDR3 DNA: TGTGCCAGCAGCTTAGGTCGGCGTCGGTCAGCGGGAGCCCCTGAGCAGTTCTTC. The chain carries TRBV11-2 and TRBJ2-1; 8 bases match TRBD2. This CDR3 contains 18 residues. The V segment lost 1 base and the J segment 9 bases; nucleotides outside the gene matches: 17. The germline CDR1 and CDR2 sequences are SGHAT and FQNNGV.